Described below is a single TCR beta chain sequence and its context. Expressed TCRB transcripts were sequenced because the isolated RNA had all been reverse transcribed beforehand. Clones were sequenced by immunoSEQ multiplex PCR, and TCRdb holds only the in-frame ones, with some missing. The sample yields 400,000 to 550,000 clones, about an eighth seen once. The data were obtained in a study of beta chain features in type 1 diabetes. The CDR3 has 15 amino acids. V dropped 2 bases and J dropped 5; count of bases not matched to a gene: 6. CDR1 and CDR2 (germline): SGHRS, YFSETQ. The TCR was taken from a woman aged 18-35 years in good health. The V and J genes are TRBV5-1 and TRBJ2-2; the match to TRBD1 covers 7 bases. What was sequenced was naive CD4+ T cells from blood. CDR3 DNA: TGCGCCAGCAGCTTTGGTGGACAGGCGACCGGGGAGCTGTTTTTT. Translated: CASSFGGQATGELFF. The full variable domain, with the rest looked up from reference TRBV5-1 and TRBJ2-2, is KAGVTQTPRYLIKTRGQQVTLSCSPISGHRSVSWYQQTPGQGLQFLFEYFSETQRNKGNFPGRFSGRQFSNSRSEMNVSTLELGDSALYLCASSFGGQATGELFFGEGSRLTVL.